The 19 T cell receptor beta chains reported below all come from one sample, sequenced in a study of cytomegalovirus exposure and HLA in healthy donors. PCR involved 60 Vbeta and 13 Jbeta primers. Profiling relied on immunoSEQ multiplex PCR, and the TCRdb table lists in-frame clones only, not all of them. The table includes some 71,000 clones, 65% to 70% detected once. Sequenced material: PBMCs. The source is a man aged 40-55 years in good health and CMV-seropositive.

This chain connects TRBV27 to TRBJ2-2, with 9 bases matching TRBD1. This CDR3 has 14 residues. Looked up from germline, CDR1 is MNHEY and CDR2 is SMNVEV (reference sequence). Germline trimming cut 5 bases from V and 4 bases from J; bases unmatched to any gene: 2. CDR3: CASSGQGSTGELFF. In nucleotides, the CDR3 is TGTGCCAGCAGTGGACAGGGGTCCACCGGGGAGCTGTTTTTT.

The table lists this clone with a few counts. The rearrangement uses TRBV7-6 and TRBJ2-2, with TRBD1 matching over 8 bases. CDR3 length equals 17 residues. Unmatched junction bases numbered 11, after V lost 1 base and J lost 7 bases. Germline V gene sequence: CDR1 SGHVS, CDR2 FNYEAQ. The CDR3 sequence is CASSLGPQGQASGELFF. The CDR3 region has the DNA TGTGCCAGCAGCTTAGGCCCCCAGGGACAGGCAAGCGGGGAGCTGTTTTTT.

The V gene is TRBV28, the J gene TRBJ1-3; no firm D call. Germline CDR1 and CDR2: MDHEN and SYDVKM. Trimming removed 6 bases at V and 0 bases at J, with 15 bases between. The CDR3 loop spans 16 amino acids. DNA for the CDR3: TGTGCCAGCAGCCTAGGAGGACCTCCCTCTGGAAACACCATATATTTT. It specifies CASSLGGPPSGNTIYF.

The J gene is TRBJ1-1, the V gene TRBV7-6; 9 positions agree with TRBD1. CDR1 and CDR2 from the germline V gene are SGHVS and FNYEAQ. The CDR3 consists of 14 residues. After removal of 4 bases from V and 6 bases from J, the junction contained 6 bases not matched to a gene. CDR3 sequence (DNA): TGTGCCAGCAGCTCCCAACAGGGGGCCGCTGAAGCTTTCTTT. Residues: CASSSQQGAAEAFF.

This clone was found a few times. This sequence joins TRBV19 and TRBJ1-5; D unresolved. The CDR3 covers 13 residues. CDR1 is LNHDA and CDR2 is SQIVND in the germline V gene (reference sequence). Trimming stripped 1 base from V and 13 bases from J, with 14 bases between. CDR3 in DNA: TGTGCCAGTAGTATAGCCGTAGCTTTAAGGCAGCATTTT. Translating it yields CASSIAVALRQHF.

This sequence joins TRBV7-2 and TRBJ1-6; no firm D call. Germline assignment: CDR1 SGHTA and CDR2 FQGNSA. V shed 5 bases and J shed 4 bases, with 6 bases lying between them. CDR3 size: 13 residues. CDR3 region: CASSPGYNSPLHF. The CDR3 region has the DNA TGTGCCAGCAGCCCCGGGTATAATTCACCCCTCCACTTT.

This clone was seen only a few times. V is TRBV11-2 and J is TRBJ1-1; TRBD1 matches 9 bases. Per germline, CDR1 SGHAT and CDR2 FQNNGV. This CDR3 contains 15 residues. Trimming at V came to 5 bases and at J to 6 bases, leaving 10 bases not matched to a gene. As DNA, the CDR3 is TGTGCCAGCAGCGCCCAACAGGGGGCCGGCGCTGAAGCTTTCTTT. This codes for CASSAQQGAGAEAFF. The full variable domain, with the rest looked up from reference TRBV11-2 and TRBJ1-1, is EAGVAQSPRYKIIEKRQSVAFWCNPISGHATLYWYQQILGQGPKLLIQFQNNGVVDDSQLPKDRFSAERLKGVDSTLKIQPAKLEDSAVYLCASSAQQGAGAEAFFGQGTRLTVV.

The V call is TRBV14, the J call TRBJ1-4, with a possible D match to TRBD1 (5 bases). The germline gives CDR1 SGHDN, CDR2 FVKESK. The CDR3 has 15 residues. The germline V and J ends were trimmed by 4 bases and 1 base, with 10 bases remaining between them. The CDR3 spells CASSLTGETNEKLFF. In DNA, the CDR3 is TGTGCCAGCAGCCTCACAGGAGAAACTAATGAAAAACTGTTTTTT.

The CDR3 sequence is CASSLSGRVAFF. The CDR3 DNA sequence: TGTGCCAGCAGCTTGTCGGGTCGGGTTGCTTTCTTT. This chain links TRBV5-6 with TRBJ1-1; D uncertain. The CDR3 runs to 12 residues. V lost 1 base and J lost 11, with 12 bases in between. CDR1 is SGHDT and CDR2 is YYEEEE in the germline V gene.

The CDR3 loop is CASSSDRGQPQHF. The CDR3 DNA reads TGTGCCAGCTCATCGGACAGGGGACAGCCCCAGCATTTT. This sequence joins TRBV18 and TRBJ1-5; 9 bases match TRBD1. Germline CDR1 is KGHSH and CDR2 is LQKENI. V trimming: 5 bases; J trimming: 7 bases; junction bases outside the gene matches: 3. The CDR3 runs to 13 residues.

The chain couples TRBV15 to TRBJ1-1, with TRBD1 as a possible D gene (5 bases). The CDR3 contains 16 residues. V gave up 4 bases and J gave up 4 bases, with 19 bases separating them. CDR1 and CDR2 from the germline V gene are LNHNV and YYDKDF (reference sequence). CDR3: CATSTKPDTRGTEAFF. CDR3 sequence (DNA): TGTGCCACCAGCACTAAACCGGACACCCGTGGCACTGAAGCTTTCTTT.

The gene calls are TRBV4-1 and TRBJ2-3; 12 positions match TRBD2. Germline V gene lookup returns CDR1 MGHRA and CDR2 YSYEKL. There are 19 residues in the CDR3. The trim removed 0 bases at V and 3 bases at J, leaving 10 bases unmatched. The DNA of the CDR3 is TGCGCCAGCAGCCAAGATTCGGCTAGCGGGGGGGCGTATACAGATACGCAGTATTTT. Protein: CASSQDSASGGAYTDTQYF.

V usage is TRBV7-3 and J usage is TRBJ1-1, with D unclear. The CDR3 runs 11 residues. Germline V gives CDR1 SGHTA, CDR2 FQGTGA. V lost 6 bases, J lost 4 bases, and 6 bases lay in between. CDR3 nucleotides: TGTGCCAGCAGTCACACCACTGAAGCTTTCTTT. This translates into CASSHTTEAFF.

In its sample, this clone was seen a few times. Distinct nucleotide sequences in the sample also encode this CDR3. The DNA for the CDR3 is TGTGCCAGCAGTTGGACAGTTAACACTGAAGCTTTCTTT. Residues: CASSWTVNTEAFF. This sequence joins TRBV2 and TRBJ1-1; D perhaps matches TRBD1 (6 bases). The V gene lost 5 bases and the J gene lost 2 bases, with 9 bases spanning the gap. The CDR3 consists of 13 residues. The germline gives CDR1 SNHLY, CDR2 FYNNEI.

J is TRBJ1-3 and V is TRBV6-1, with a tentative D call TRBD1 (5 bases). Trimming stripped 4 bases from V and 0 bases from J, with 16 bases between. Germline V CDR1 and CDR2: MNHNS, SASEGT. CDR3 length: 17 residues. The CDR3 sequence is CASSAATWGLSGNTIYF. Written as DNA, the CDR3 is TGTGCCAGCAGTGCTGCTACTTGGGGCCTCTCTGGAAACACCATATATTTT.

In nucleotides, the CDR3 is TGTGCCAGCAGCCCAAGGACAGGGCCCGGAAATTCACCCCTCCACTTT. Protein: CASSPRTGPGNSPLHF. The rearrangement uses TRBV11-1 and TRBJ1-6; 8 nucleotides agree with TRBD1. Trimming took 5 bases from V and 7 from J; bases not matched to a gene: 10. The CDR3 is 16 residues long. Germline V CDR1 and CDR2: SGHAT, FQDESV (reference sequence).

Written as DNA, the CDR3 is TGTGCCAGCCAACAGGGCCGGGTAGAGAATGGCTACACCTTC. Translated: CASQQGRVENGYTF. The chain employs TRBV19 and TRBJ1-2, with a tentative D call TRBD1 (6 bases). In germline, CDR1 is LNHDA, CDR2 SQIVND (reference sequence). Trimming pared 9 bases from V and 6 bases from J, leaving 20 bases between. The CDR3 is 14 residues long.

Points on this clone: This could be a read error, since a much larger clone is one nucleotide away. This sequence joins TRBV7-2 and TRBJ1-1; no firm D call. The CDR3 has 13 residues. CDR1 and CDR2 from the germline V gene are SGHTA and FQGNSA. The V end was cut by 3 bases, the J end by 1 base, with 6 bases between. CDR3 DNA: TGTGCCAGCAGCTTGGCAGGGAACACTGAAGCTTTCTTT. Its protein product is CASSLAGNTEAFF.

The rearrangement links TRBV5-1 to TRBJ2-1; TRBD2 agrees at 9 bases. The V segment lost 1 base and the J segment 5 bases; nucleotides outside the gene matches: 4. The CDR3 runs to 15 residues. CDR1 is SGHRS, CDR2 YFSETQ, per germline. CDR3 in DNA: TGCGCCAGCAGCTTGCAAGCGGGAGGAAACAATGAGCAGTTCTTC. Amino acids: CASSLQAGGNNEQFF.